Below are 10 T cell receptor beta chains sequenced from a single sample in a study of T cells after yellow fever vaccination (dated by TCRdb to about 2019). The treatment or condition label, as the study defines it: live attenuated yellow fever vaccine strain. Library preparation was by 5' RACE. The sequencer was an Illumina HiSeq 2500. TCRdb itself trimmed the public reads at Q25 with fastp, ran MiXCR and retained productive beta chains. Entries are consolidated by CDR3 protein sequence, retaining the most common genes and DNA. Here the sample has approximately 580,000 distinct CDR3 sequences; around a sixth occur a single time. In total, the top ten clones hold 17% of the sample. Sequences were derived from PBMCs, sampled 5 days after the first yellow fever vaccination. The origin of the receptors is a man aged 18 to 35 who received the YFV17D yellow fever vaccine.

The rearrangement links TRBV20-1 to TRBJ2-2, with 9 bases that match TRBD2. J was trimmed by 5 bases and V by 4 bases; bases with no gene match: 8. Germline values: CDR1 DFQATT, CDR2 SNEGSKA (reference sequence). This CDR3 contains 15 residues. The DNA of the CDR3 is TGCAGTGCTAATGGCGGGGGGGCTTTTACCGGGGAGCTGTTTTTT. Protein product: CSANGGGAFTGELFF.

This clonotype has only a few counts. The V call is TRBV20-1, the J call TRBJ2-3; 9 nucleotides match TRBD2. V shed 5 bases, J shed 7 bases, and the junction held 7 bases outside the gene matches. Looked up from germline, CDR1 is DFQATT and CDR2 is SNEGSKA (reference sequence). The CDR3 covers 13 residues. CDR3 residues: CSAGGLAKHTQYF. The CDR3, as DNA: TGCAGTGCTGGAGGACTAGCGAAACATACGCAGTATTTT.

The chain is built from TRBV12-3 or TRBV12-4 and TRBJ2-1; the match to TRBD2 covers 11 bases. The V gene end was trimmed by 0 bases and the J gene end by 10 bases; junction bases not matched to a gene: 5. The CDR3 is made up of 15 amino acids. The chain's CDR3 is CASSLALAGAGEQFF. The CDR3 DNA reads as TGTGCCAGCAGTTTAGCACTAGCGGGAGCGGGGGAGCAGTTCTTC.

The chain links TRBV2 to TRBJ2-3; no clear D gene. V lost 2 bases and J lost 0, with 6 bases in between. The CDR3 runs to 14 residues. Germline V gene sequence: CDR1 SNHLY, CDR2 FYNNEI. CDR3 coding DNA: TGTGCCAGCAGTGAAACCTGGAGCACAGATACGCAGTATTTT. Translated: CASSETWSTDTQYF.

This sequence joins TRBV6-6 and TRBJ2-3; maybe TRBD1 (5 bases). In germline, CDR1 is MNHNY, CDR2 SVGAGI (reference sequence). Trimming took 6 bases from V and 3 from J, leaving 10 bases between them. CDR3 length equals 13 residues. The CDR3 sequence is CASRGVATDTQYF. The CDR3, as DNA: TGTGCCAGCAGAGGGGTGGCAACAGATACGCAGTATTTT.

The gene calls are TRBV12-3 or TRBV12-4 and TRBJ1-1, with D possibly being TRBD1 (5 bases). The CDR3 has 15 amino acids. Trimming took 5 bases from V and 2 from J, leaving 15 bases between them. CDR3 in DNA: TGTGCCAGCAGTCCCGAGGTGGGGGAAAACACTGAAGCTTTCTTT. Its protein is CASSPEVGENTEAFF.

This clonotype has just a few counts. The chain recombines TRBV7-2 with TRBJ2-3; D perhaps matches TRBD2 (6 bases). The V end was cut by 6 bases, the J end by 2 bases, with 15 bases between. The germline V gene encodes CDR1 SGHTA and CDR2 FQGNSA. The CDR3 has 15 amino acids. For the CDR3, the DNA is TGTGCCAGCAGTAGTTTAGGAGGGGACACAGATACGCAGTATTTT. This gives the protein CASSSLGGDTDTQYF.

The chain couples TRBV19 to TRBJ2-2, with a tentative D call TRBD2 (5 bases). The CDR3 runs 16 residues. Germline CDR1 reads LNHDA; CDR2 reads SQIVND (reference sequence). Trimming stripped 9 bases from V and 7 bases from J, with 24 bases between. CDR3 nucleotide sequence: TGTGCCAGCCGGCTCCGGGGTGGTATTCTAGGCGGGGAGCTGTTTTTT. Protein product: CASRLRGGILGGELFF. The full variable domain, with the rest looked up from reference TRBV19 and TRBJ2-2, is DGGITQSPKYLFRKEGQNVTLSCEQNLNHDAMYWYRQDPGQGLRLIYYSQIVNDFQKGDIAEGYSVSREKKESFPLTVTSAQKNPTAFYLCASRLRGGILGGELFFGEGSRLTVL.

This clonotype appeared a few times. J is TRBJ1-3 and V is TRBV7-9, with D unresolved. V lost 2 bases, J lost 0 bases, and 8 bases lay in between. Germline CDR1 reads SEHNR; CDR2 reads FQNEAQ (reference sequence). This CDR3 is 15 amino acids long. The CDR3 coding sequence is TGTGCCAGCAGCTTATTTGCCGTCTCTGGAAACACCATATATTTT. Protein sequence: CASSLFAVSGNTIYF. The full variable domain, completed using reference TRBV7-9 and TRBJ1-3, is DTGVSQNPRHKITKRGQNVTFRCDPISEHNRLYWYRQTLGQGPEFLTYFQNEAQLEKSRLLSDRFSAERPKGSFSTLEIQRTEQGDSAMYLCASSLFAVSGNTIYFGEGSWLTVV.

The chain is built from TRBV14 and TRBJ1-6; D is perhaps TRBD1 (5 bases). V dropped 4 bases and J dropped 1 base, with 8 bases sitting between them. CDR3 length: 15 amino acids. Germline lookup yields CDR1 SGHDN and CDR2 FVKESK. CDR3 region: CASSPPGSYNSPLHF. CDR3 in DNA: TGTGCCAGCAGCCCTCCAGGGTCCTATAATTCACCCCTCCACTTT.